One sample yielded the 9 T cell receptor beta chains listed below, sequenced in a study of lymphopenia after photon versus proton radiotherapy. Sequenced by immunoSEQ multiplex PCR; TCRdb stores in-frame clones only, minus some. The sample records 150,000 to 200,000 clones, about nine tenths being singletons. The material sequenced was peripheral blood, taken from a patient treated with photon-based radiotherapy. The source of these receptors is a man aged 50 or older with gastric cancer.

This clone came up once. The sample holds other DNA sequences that translate to the same CDR3. The V gene is TRBV7-2, the J gene TRBJ2-7; the D is unclear. The V and J ends lost 5 bases and 1 base respectively, with 3 bases between them. CDR1 and CDR2 (germline): SGHTA, FQGNSA. The CDR3 is 11 amino acids. The CDR3 protein is CASSPSYEQYF. The CDR3 coding sequence is TGTGCCAGCAGCCCATCCTACGAGCAGTACTTC.

V and J are TRBV6-5 and TRBJ2-2; D is perhaps TRBD1 (6 bases). Trimming removed 5 bases at V and 7 bases at J, with 11 bases between. CDR3 length equals 13 residues. The V gene's germline CDR1 is MNHEY and CDR2 SVGAGI. CDR3 nucleotides: TGTGCCAGCAGTCATAGGGGGATCGGGGAGCTGTTTTTT. This translates into CASSHRGIGELFF.

J is TRBJ2-3 and V is TRBV19, with D possibly being TRBD1 or TRBD2 (5 bases each). This CDR3 is built from 15 residues. Germline loops: CDR1 LNHDA, CDR2 SQIVND (reference sequence). The V end lost 4 bases, the J end lost 6 bases, and 17 bases lay between the germline ends. This CDR3 reads CASSSVGDLSDTQYF. The CDR3 DNA sequence: TGTGCCAGTAGTAGTGTCGGGGACCTGAGCGATACGCAGTATTTT. The whole variable domain, remainder taken from reference TRBV19 and TRBJ2-3, is DGGITQSPKYLFRKEGQNVTLSCEQNLNHDAMYWYRQDPGQGLRLIYYSQIVNDFQKGDIAEGYSVSREKKESFPLTVTSAQKNPTAFYLCASSSVGDLSDTQYFGPGTRLTVL.

V gene TRBV20-1 combines with J gene TRBJ2-3; D is unclear. CDR3 length equals 11 residues. Trimming removed 4 bases at V and 10 bases at J, with 12 bases between. The V gene's germline CDR1 is DFQATT and CDR2 SNEGSKA (reference sequence). This chain's CDR3 is CSAIIRQAQYF. CDR3 nucleotides: TGCAGTGCTATCATTAGGCAAGCGCAGTATTTT.

The chain joins TRBV18 to TRBJ1-2, with D unclear. The germline V and J ends were trimmed by 2 bases and 1 base, with 17 bases remaining between them. Germline CDR1 is KGHSH and CDR2 is LQKENI. The CDR3 has 17 amino acids. CDR3 DNA: TGTGCCAGCTCACCAACGAGCTTGGGCAGAGATAACTATGGCTACACCTTC. This encodes CASSPTSLGRDNYGYTF.

CDR3 sequence reads: CASSGDRGEQYF. CDR3 DNA: TGCGCCAGCAGTGGCGACAGGGGAGAGCAGTACTTC. This chain links TRBV10-1 with TRBJ2-7, with 8 bases aligning to TRBD1. This CDR3 region has 12 residues. CDR1 WNHNN and CDR2 SYGVQD come from the germline V gene (reference sequence). Trimming at V came to 4 bases and at J to 7 bases, leaving 3 bases not matched to a gene.

The chain employs TRBV11-2 and TRBJ2-3; a weak D match, TRBD1 (8 bases). CDR3 size: 16 residues. V was pared by 4 bases and J by 0 bases, with 14 bases between. CDR1 and CDR2 from the germline V gene are SGHAT and FQNNGV. CDR3 region: CASSSDRGGSTDTQYF. As DNA, the CDR3 is TGTGCCAGCAGCTCCGACAGGGGAGGGAGCACAGATACGCAGTATTTT.

V and J are TRBV19 and TRBJ1-5; perhaps TRBD1 as D (5 bases). The CDR3 is made up of 14 amino acids. With 7 bases removed from V and 5 bases from J, the gap between germline ends came to 15 bases. The V gene's germline CDR1 is LNHDA and CDR2 SQIVND (reference sequence). DNA for the CDR3: TGTGCCAGTAAGTACGGGGCCGGAGATCAGCCCCAGCATTTT. It codes for CASKYGAGDQPQHF.

V is TRBV13 and J is TRBJ2-1; TRBD2 matches at 7 bases. This CDR3 is 17 amino acids long. From germline, CDR1 is PRHDT and CDR2 FYEKMQ (reference sequence). The junction had 14 bases not matched to a gene; V was cut back by 0 bases and J by 9 bases. CDR3: CASSLGATSGGGGEQFF. The CDR3 DNA is TGTGCCAGCAGCTTAGGCGCGACGAGCGGAGGCGGGGGTGAGCAGTTCTTC.